Detailed here is one TCR beta chain. The target antigen is unknown. Deletions cut 11 bases from V and 12 bases from J, with 23 bases between. Germline V CDR1 and CDR2: LNHDA, SQIVND (reference sequence). The CDR3 runs to 13 residues. Only Caucasian adults living in Nashville, Tennessee served as donors. In replicate PCRs of sorted subsets, roughly 200 ng DNA, roughly 27,000 T cell genomes, was used. Produced via immunoSEQ multiplex PCR; TCRdb's table is partial and in-frame only. The repertoire holds 1,500,000 or so clones, about 98.5% seen once, with 0.3% to 0.45% in the top ten. These data belong to a study of shared clonotypes between healthy human individuals. The study's findings and limits: In contrast to clonotypes shared by all four donors, non-shared clonotypes had lower generation probabilities.

This receptor was taken from a man aged 25-40 years in good health. The V call is TRBV19, the J call TRBJ2-1; D possibly uses TRBD1 or TRBD2 (5 bases each). Sequencing input: naive CD4+ T cells sorted from blood. Subset denoted: CD45RA+ positively selected. CDR3: CASHGVARGVQFF. DNA of the CDR3: TGTGCCTCACACGGGGTAGCGAGAGGGGTGCAGTTCTTC. Supplemented by reference TRBV19 and TRBJ2-1, the full variable domain reads DGGITQSPKYLFRKEGQNVTLSCEQNLNHDAMYWYRQDPGQGLRLIYYSQIVNDFQKGDIAEGYSVSREKKESFPLTVTSAQKNPTAFYLCASHGVARGVQFFGPGTRLTVL.